This T cell receptor (beta chain) emerged from a study of OX40 agonist ivuxolimab in advanced cancers. Study-wide results and caveats: Averaging showed that CD8+ T cells had more expanded clones than CD4+ did.

Of note for this clone: The antigen is unknown.

CDR3 length: 19 amino acids. Losses at the gene ends were 0 bases for V and 6 bases for J; bases not matched to a gene: 13. CDR1 is KGHSH, CDR2 LQKENI, per germline. The table came from immunoSEQ multiplex PCR; TCRdb's copy has only in-frame clones and leaves some out. The data contain around 47,000 clones, more than 75% of them singletons. Sampling of blood occurred at baseline, cycle 4 day 1, and cycle 7 day 1. The chain has TRBV18 and TRBJ2-1, with 11 bases aligning to TRBD2. Sequenced material: CD4+ or CD8+ T cells sorted from blood, taken in a trial of the OX40 agonist ivuxolimab. The receptor was isolated from an adult with an advanced solid tumor such as melanoma, head and neck, liver or kidney cancer. CDR3 DNA sequence: TGTGCCAGCTCACCACCGGGGGAGACTAGCGGGATTCCCGGCAATGAGCAGTTCTTC. This gives the protein CASSPPGETSGIPGNEQFF.